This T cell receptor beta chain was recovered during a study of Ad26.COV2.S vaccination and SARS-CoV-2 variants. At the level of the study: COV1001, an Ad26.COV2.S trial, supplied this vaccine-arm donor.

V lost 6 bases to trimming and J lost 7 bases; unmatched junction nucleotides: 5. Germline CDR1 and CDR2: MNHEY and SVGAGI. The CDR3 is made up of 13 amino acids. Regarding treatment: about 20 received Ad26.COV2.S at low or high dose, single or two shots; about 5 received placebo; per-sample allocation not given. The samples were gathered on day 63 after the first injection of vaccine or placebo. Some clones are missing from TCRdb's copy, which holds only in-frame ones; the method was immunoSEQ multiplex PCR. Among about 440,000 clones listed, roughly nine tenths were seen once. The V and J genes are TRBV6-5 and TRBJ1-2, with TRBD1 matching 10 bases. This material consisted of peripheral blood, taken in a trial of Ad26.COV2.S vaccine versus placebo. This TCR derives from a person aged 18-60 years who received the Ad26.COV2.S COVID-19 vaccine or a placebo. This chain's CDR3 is CASSGTGVSGYTF. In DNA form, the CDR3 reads TGTGCCAGCAGCGGGACAGGGGTGAGTGGCTACACCTTC.